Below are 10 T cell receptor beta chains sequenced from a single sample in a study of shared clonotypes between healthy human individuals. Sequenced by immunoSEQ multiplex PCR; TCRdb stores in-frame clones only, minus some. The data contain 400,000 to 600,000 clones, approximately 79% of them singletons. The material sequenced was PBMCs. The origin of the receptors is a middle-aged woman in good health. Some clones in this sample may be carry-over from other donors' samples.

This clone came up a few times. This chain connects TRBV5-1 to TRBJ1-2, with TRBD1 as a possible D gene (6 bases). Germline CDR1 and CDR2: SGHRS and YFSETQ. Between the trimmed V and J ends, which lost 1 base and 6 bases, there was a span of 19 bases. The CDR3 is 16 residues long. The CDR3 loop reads CASSLWARGGQDGYTF. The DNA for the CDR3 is TGCGCCAGCAGCTTGTGGGCTCGCGGGGGCCAGGATGGCTACACCTTC. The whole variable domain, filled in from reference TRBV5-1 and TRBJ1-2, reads KAGVTQTPRYLIKTRGQQVTLSCSPISGHRSVSWYQQTPGQGLQFLFEYFSETQRNKGNFPGRFSGRQFSNSRSEMNVSTLELGDSALYLCASSLWARGGQDGYTFGSGTRLTVV.

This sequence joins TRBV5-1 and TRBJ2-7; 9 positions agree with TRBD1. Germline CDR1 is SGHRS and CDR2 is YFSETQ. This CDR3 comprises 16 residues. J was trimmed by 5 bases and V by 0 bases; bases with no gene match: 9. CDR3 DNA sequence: TGCGCCAGCAGCTTGGCCATTTTACAGGGGGCTGACGAGCAGTACTTC. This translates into CASSLAILQGADEQYF.

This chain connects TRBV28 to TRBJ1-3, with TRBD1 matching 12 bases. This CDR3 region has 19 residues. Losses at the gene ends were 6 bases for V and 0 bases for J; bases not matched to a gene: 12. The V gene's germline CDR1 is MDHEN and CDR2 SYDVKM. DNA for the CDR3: TGTGCCAGCAGCAGCCGGGACAGGGGGCGGTTAATCTCTGGAAACACCATATATTTT. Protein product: CASSSRDRGRLISGNTIYF.

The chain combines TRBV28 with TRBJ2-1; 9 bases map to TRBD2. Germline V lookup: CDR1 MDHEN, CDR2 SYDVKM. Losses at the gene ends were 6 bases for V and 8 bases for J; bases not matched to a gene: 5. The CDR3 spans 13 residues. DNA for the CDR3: TGTGCCAGCAGAGCTAGCGGGAATGATGAGCAGTTCTTC. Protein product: CASRASGNDEQFF.

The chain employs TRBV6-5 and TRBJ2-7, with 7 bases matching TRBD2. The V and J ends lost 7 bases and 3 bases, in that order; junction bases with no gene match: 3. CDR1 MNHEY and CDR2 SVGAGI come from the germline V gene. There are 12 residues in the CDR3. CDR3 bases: TGTGCCAGCAAGCGGGACCGCTACGAGCAGTACTTC. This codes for CASKRDRYEQYF.

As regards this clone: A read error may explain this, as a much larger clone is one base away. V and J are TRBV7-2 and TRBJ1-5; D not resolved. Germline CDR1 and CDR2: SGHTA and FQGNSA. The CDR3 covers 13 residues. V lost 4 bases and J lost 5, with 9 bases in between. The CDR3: CASSSYSDQPQHF. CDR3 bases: TGTGCCAGCAGCTCCTATTCCGATCAGCCCCAGCATTTT.

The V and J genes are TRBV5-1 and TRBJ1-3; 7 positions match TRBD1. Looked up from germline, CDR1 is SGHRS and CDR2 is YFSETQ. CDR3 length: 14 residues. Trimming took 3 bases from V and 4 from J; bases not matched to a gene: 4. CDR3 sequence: CASSYTGDGNTIYF. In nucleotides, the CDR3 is TGCGCCAGCAGCTATACAGGGGACGGAAACACCATATATTTT.

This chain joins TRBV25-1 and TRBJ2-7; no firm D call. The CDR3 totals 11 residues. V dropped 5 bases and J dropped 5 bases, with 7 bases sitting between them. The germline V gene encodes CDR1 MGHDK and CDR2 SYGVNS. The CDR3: CASSPGHEQYF. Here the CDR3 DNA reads TGTGCCAGCAGTCCCGGCCACGAGCAGTACTTC.

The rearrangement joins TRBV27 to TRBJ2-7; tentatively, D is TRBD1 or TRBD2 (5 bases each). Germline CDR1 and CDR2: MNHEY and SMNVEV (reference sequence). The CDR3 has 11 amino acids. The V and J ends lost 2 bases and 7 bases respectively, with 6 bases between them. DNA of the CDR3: TGTGCCAGCAGTTTAGGGGGAGAGCAGTACTTC. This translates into CASSLGGEQYF.

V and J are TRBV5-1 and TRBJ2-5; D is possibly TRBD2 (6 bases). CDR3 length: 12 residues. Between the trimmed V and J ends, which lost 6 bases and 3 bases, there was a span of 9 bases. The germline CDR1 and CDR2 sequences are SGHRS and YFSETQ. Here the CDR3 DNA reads TGCGCCAGCATGGAGGGCGAAGAGACCCAGTACTTC. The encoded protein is CASMEGEETQYF.